A selection of T cell receptor beta chains follows, all from one sample in a study of blood T cell repertoires in COVID-19. Libraries were prepared by immunoSEQ multiplex PCR; TCRdb keeps only in-frame clonotypes and omits some of them. The sample records around 230,000 clones, about 85% being singletons. Sequencing was performed on peripheral blood. Receptors originate from a man between 40 and 49 years old with acute or convalescent COVID-19. Each CDR3 is given with its conserved first and last residue. A D gene is named only where the DNA matches it firmly. The size entry is marked missing in some rows and otherwise reads once, few, many or a size class.

clone_size	cdr3_length	j_call	d_call	v_call	cdr3_aa	cdr3_nt
.	15	TRBJ2-2	.	TRBV27	CASSLSSLNTGELFF	TGTGCCAGCAGTTTATCTAGCTTGAACACCGGGGAGCTGTTTTTT
.	15	TRBJ2-7	.	TRBV6-5	CASSYGGLGRYEQYF	TGTGCCAGCAGTTACGGGGGTCTGGGGAGGTACGAGCAGTACTTC
.	15	TRBJ2-7	TRBD2	TRBV7-9	CASSPTSGRAHEQYF	TGTGCCAGCAGCCCGACTAGCGGGAGGGCCCACGAGCAGTACTTC
.	15	TRBJ1-3	.	TRBV30	CACPRPGSEGNTIYF	TGTGCCTGTCCTCGGCCGGGTTCGGAGGGAAACACCATATATTTT
few	15	TRBJ2-1	TRBD1	TRBV5-5	CASSLDRGSYNEQFF	TGTGCCAGCAGCTTGGACAGGGGCTCCTACAATGAGCAGTTCTTC
.	15	TRBJ2-1	.	TRBV7-6	CASSLGQNVYNEQFF	TGTGCCAGCAGCTTAGGGCAGAACGTCTACAATGAGCAGTTCTTC
.	17	TRBJ2-3	TRBD1	TRBV18	CASSPGEGQGWTDTQYF	TGTGCCAGCTCACCAGGGGAAGGACAGGGGTGGACAGATACGCAGTATTTT
.	15	TRBJ1-2	.	TRBV27	CASSLGKGDYYGYTF	TGTGCCAGCAGTTTAGGGAAGGGGGATTACTATGGCTACACCTTC
.	15	TRBJ2-1	.	TRBV3-1/TRBV3-2	CASSQDRGSGNEQFF	TGTGCCAGCAGCCAAGATCGGGGTAGCGGTAATGAGCAGTTCTTC
.	14	TRBJ2-3	.	TRBV6-2/TRBV6-3	CASSQQASTDTQYF	TGTGCCAGCAGCCAACAGGCGAGCACAGATACGCAGTATTTT
.	14	TRBJ2-1	.	TRBV25-1	CASSETKPDNEQFF	TGTGCCAGCAGTGAGACAAAACCTGACAATGAGCAGTTCTTC
.	14	TRBJ2-7	.	TRBV27	CASSLAGLHYEQYF	TGTGCCAGCAGTTTAGCGGGGCTGCACTACGAGCAGTACTTC
.	20	TRBJ1-6	TRBD1	TRBV4-3	CASSQVVGQGIYPYNSPLHF	TGCGCCAGCAGCCAAGTTGTTGGACAGGGAATATACCCCTATAATTCACCCCTCCACTTT
.	13	TRBJ2-7	TRBD1	TRBV18	CASSPSGGQGAHF	TGTGCCAGCTCACCGTCGGGGGGACAGGGGGCCCACTTC
.	16	TRBJ2-3	TRBD2	TRBV25-1	CASSDGTSGSTDTQYF	TGTGCCAGCAGTGACGGGACTAGCGGAAGCACAGATACGCAGTATTTT
once	17	TRBJ2-5	TRBD2	TRBV5-1	CASSEALAGGPEETQYF	TGCGCCAGCAGCGAGGCATTAGCGGGGGGGCCGGAAGAGACCCAGTACTTC
.	12	TRBJ2-7	.	TRBV3-1/TRBV3-2	CASSQSDSEQYF	TGTGCCAGCAGCCAAAGCGATAGCGAGCAGTACTTC
.	15	TRBJ1-2	.	TRBV7-9	CATVSEVGGGYGYTF	TGTGCCACGGTTTCCGAGGTCGGGGGGGGCTATGGCTACACCTTC
.	16	TRBJ2-1	TRBD1	TRBV6-5	CASSYPTGGSSNEQFF	TGTGCCAGCAGTTACCCCACAGGGGGGTCTTCCAATGAGCAGTTCTTC
.	13	TRBJ2-7	.	TRBV5-1	CASSLQGGDEQYF	TGCGCCAGCAGCTTGCAGGGCGGGGACGAGCAGTACTTC